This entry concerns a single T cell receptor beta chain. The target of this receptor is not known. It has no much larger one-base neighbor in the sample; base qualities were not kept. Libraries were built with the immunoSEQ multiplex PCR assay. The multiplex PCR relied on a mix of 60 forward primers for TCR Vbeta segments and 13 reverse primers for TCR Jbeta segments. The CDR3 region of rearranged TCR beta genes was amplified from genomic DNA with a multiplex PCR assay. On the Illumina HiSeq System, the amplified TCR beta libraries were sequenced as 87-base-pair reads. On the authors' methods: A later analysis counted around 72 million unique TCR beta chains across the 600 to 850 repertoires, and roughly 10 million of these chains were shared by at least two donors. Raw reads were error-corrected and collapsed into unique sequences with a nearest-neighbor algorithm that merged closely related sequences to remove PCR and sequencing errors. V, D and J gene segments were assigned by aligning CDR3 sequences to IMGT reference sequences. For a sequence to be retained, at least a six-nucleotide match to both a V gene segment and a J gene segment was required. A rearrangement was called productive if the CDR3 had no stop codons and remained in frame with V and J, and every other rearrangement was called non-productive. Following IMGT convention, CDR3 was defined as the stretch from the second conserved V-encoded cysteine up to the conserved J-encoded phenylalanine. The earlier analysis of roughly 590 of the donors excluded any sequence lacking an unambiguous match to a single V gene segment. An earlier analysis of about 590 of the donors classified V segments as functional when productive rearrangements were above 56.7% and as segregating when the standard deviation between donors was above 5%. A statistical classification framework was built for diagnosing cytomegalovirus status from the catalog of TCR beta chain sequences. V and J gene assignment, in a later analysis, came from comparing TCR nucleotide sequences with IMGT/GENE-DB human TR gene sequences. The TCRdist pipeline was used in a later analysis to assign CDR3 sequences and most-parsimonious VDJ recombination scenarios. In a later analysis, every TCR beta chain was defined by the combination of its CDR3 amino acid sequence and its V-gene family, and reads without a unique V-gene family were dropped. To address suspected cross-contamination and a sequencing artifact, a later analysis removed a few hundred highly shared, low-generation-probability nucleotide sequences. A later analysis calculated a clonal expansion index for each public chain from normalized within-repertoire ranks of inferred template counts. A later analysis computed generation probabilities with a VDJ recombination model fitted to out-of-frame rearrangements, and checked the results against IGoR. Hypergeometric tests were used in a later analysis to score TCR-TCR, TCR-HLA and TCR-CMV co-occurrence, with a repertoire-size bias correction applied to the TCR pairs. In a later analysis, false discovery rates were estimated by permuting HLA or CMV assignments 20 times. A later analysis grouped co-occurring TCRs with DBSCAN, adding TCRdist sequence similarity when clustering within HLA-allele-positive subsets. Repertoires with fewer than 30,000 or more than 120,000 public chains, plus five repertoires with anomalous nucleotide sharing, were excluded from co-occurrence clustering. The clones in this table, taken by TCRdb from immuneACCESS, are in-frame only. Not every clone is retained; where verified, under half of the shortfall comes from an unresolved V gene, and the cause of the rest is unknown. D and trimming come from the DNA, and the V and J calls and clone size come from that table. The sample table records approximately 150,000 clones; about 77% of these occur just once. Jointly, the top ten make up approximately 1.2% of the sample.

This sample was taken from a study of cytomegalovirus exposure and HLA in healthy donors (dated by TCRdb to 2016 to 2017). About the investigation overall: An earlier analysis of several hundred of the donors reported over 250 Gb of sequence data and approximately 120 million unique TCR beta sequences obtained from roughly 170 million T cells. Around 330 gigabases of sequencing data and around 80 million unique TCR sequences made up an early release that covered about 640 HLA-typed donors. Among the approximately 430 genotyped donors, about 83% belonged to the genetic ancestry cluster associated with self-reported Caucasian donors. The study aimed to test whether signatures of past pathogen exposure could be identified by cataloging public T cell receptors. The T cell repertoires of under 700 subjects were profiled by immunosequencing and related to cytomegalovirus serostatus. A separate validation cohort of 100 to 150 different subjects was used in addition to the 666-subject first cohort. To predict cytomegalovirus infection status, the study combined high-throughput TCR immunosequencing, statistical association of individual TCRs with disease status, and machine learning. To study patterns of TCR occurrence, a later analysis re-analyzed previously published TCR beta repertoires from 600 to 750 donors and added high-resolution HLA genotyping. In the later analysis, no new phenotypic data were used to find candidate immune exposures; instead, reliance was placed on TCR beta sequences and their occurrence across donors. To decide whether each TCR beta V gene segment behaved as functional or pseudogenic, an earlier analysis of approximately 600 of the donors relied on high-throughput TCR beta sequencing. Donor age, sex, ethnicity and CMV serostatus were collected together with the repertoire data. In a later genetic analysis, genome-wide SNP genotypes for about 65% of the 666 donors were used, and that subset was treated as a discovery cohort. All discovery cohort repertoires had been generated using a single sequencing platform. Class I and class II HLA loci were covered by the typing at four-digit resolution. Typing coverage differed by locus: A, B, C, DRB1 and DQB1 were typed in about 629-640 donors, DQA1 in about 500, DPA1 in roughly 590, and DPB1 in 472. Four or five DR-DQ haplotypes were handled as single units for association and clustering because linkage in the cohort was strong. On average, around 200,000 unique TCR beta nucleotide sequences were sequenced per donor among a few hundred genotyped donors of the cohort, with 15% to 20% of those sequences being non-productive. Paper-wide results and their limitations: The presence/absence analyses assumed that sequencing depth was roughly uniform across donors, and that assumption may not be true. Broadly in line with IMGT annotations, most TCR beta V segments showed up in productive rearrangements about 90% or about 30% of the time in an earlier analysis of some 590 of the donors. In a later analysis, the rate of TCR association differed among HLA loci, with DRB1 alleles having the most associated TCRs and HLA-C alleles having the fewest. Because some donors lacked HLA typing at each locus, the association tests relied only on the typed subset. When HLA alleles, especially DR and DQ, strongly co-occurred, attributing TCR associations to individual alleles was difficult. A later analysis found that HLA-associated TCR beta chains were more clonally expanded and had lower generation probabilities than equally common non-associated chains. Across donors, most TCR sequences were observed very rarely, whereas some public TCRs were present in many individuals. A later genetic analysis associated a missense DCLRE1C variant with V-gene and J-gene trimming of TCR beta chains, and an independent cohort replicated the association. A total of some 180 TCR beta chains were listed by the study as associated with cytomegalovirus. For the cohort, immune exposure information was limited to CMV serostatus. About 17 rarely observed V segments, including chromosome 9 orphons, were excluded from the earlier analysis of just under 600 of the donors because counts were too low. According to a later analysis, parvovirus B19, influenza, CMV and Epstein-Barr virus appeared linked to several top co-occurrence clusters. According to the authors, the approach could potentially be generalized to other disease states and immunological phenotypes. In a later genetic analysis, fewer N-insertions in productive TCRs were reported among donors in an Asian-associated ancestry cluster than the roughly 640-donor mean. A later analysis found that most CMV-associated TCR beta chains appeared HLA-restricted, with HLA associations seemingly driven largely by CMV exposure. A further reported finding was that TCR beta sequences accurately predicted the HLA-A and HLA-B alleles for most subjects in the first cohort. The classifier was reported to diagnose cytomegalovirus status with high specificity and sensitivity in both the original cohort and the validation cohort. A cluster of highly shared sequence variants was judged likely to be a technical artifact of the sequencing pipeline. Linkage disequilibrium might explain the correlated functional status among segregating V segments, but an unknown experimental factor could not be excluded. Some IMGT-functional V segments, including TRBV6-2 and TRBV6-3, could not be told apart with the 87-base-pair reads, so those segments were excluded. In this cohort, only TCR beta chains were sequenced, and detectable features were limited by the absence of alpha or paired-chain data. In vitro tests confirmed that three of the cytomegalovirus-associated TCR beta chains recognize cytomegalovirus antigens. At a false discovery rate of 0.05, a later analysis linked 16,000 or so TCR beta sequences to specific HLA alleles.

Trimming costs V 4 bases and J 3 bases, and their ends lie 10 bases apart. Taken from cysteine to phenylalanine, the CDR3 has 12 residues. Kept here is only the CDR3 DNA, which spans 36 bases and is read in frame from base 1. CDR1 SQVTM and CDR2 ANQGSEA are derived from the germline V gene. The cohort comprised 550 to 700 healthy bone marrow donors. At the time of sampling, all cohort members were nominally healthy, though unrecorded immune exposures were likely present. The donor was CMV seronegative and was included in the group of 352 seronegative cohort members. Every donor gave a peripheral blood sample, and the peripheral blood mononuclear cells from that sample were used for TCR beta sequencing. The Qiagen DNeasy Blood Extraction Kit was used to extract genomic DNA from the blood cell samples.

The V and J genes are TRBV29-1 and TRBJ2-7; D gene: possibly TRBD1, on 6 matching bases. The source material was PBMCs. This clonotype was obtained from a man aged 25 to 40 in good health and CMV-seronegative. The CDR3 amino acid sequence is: CSVGLDSYEQYF. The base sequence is TGCAGCGTTGGACTGGACAGCTACGAGCAGTACTTC.